This TCR beta chain is from a study of T-cell memory formation after mild COVID-19. The wider study: TCR clusters were mostly confined to one donor each.

This clonotype was seen a single time. What it recognizes is unknown. 5'RACE primed from the constant segment yielded TCR alpha and TCR beta cDNA libraries bearing sample barcodes and UMIs. TCRdb processed the 5' RACE reads anew with MiXCR; each CDR3 protein has one entry. Of roughly 150,000 distinct CDR3 sequences in the sample, roughly 13% were seen once. Study-level points and caveats: Clonal second-wave expansions that peaked on day 37 had unconfirmed SARS-CoV-2 specificity. Cross-reactive memory seemingly joined, as some responding clones were found in pre-infection memory.

This sequence originates from a young man who had mild COVID-19 (a few samples of this study predate the infection). Cell type and time point are not known. Specimen: PBMCs or a T cell subset sorted from them (not recorded which).

CDR3 residues: CATAGQRANYGYTF. CDR3 nucleotides: TGTGCCACCGCTGGACAGCGCGCTAACTATGGCTACACCTTC. V gene TRBV15 combines with J gene TRBJ1-2; D possibly corresponds to TRBD1 (6 bases). The germline V and J ends were trimmed by 8 bases and 0 bases, with 13 bases remaining between them. The CDR3 spans 14 residues. Germline CDR1 is LNHNV and CDR2 is YYDKDF (reference sequence).